The 27 T cell receptor beta chains below come from one sample, sequenced in a study of CD8 T cells in ankylosing spondylitis. In TCRdb, the 5' RACE reads were re-called with MiXCR into one record per CDR3 protein. The profile shows 310,000 or so distinct CDR3 sequences, around 20% of them singletons. The sequencing sample was made of blood, either unsorted or a sorted T cell fraction (not recorded which). These receptors were taken from a male donor with ankylosing spondylitis or in good health (not recorded which).

V is TRBV30 and J is TRBJ2-1; the match to TRBD2 covers 10 bases. The CDR3 extends over 14 amino acids. V gave up 2 bases and J gave up 6 bases; unmatched junction bases: 4. Germline CDR1 and CDR2: GTSNPN and SVGIG (reference sequence). The DNA for the CDR3 is TGTGCCTGGAGTTCTAGCGGGAGCCTCAATGAGCAGTTCTTC. Its protein product is CAWSSSGSLNEQFF.

The rearrangement uses TRBV5-5 and TRBJ2-7; weak D call: TRBD1 (5 bases). Trimming shortened V by 2 bases and J by 0 bases, and 12 bases separated the two germline ends. Germline loops: CDR1 SGHKS, CDR2 YYEKEE (reference sequence). This CDR3 region has 15 residues. The CDR3 nucleotides read TGTGCCAGCAGCTTCCTTGACAGCAGCTCCTACGAGCAGTACGTC. Protein sequence: CASSFLDSSSYEQYV.

This clonotype was detected a few times. The chain is built from TRBV6-5 and TRBJ2-2, with 10 bases fitting TRBD1. In germline, CDR1 is MNHEY, CDR2 SVGAGI. With V trimmed by 2 bases and J by 2 bases, 8 bases remained unmatched. This CDR3 has 18 residues. CDR3 bases: TGTGCCAGCAGTTACAAGAGACAGGGGGCTTTAAACACCGGGGAGCTGTTTTTT. This codes for CASSYKRQGALNTGELFF.

This rearrangement joins TRBV12-3 or TRBV12-4 to TRBJ2-3; no clear D. This CDR3 is 14 amino acids long. V was cut by 3 bases and J by 0 bases, with 7 bases left in between. In DNA form, the CDR3 reads TGTGCCAGCAGTTTTGCCTTTAGCACAGATACGCAGTATTTT. Its protein product is CASSFAFSTDTQYF.

V is TRBV15 and J is TRBJ1-4, with TRBD1 identical over 8 bases. The CDR3 contains 16 residues. J was trimmed by 6 bases and V by 1 base; bases with no gene match: 7. Looked up from germline, CDR1 is LNHNV and CDR2 is YYDKDF (reference sequence). The CDR3 loop is CATSRVGTGRHEKLFF. For the CDR3, the DNA is TGTGCCACCAGCAGAGTCGGGACAGGTCGACATGAAAAACTGTTTTTT.

The gene calls are TRBV27 and TRBJ2-3; D call uncertain. Trimming pared 4 bases from V and 4 bases from J, leaving 15 bases between. In germline, CDR1 is MNHEY, CDR2 SMNVEV (reference sequence). CDR3 length equals 15 residues. Here the CDR3 reads CASSSRPIRPDTQYF. The CDR3 bases are TGTGCCAGCAGTTCTCGACCGATCCGGCCAGATACGCAGTATTTT.

The chain joins TRBV27 to TRBJ2-2; possible D gene TRBD2, 6 bases. The V end was cut by 10 bases, the J end by 7 bases, with 16 bases between. Germline V lookup: CDR1 MNHEY, CDR2 SMNVEV (reference sequence). This CDR3 has 13 residues. The CDR3 coding sequence is TGTGCCACCGGAACTCGGGGAGGCGGGGAGCTGTTTTTT. Its protein is CATGTRGGGELFF.

This clonotype was detected only a few times. J is TRBJ2-2 and V is TRBV6-2 or TRBV6-3, with D maybe TRBD2 (5 bases). V was pared by 6 bases and J by 3 bases, with 8 bases between. Germline V lookup: CDR1 MNHEY, CDR2 SVGEGT. The CDR3 spans 13 residues. DNA of the CDR3: TGTGCCAGCAGCCGGCGGGACACCGGGGAGCTGTTTTTT. Its protein product is CASSRRDTGELFF.

This clonotype was seen a handful of times. The chain has TRBV7-2 and TRBJ2-1; 7 bases match TRBD2. Per the germline V gene, CDR1 is SGHTA and CDR2 is FQGNSA. This CDR3 region has 15 residues. V lost 1 base and J lost 6; bases outside the gene matches: 6. CDR3 sequence reads: CASSLEIGRSNEQFF. Written as DNA, the CDR3 is TGTGCCAGCAGCTTAGAAATCGGGAGGAGCAATGAGCAGTTCTTC.

In this sample, this clonotype turned up a few times. The chain employs TRBV10-3 and TRBJ1-4; D is perhaps TRBD1 (5 bases). V was trimmed by 0 bases and J by 3 bases, leaving 8 bases between them. CDR3 length: 15 amino acids. CDR1 is ENHRY and CDR2 is SYGVKD in the germline V gene. The CDR3 DNA reads as TGTGCCATCAGTGAGTCGGGGCAGGCTAATGAAAAACTGTTTTTT. It encodes CAISESGQANEKLFF.

The rearrangement links TRBV2 to TRBJ2-3; 9 bases fit TRBD2. The CDR3 is made up of 16 amino acids. CDR1 is SNHLY, CDR2 FYNNEI, per germline. J gave up 1 base and V 3 bases, and 5 bases lay outside the gene matches. Written as DNA, the CDR3 is TGTGCCAGCAGTGAGCGGGCGGGGGGGCGCACAGATACGCAGTATTTT. It translates to CASSERAGGRTDTQYF.

This clonotype was picked up a small number of times. The chain is built from TRBV21-1 and TRBJ2-7; TRBD1, the table's D call, was not compared with the DNA. TRBV21-1 has pseudogene status. The CDR3 loop spans 14 amino acids. The CDR3 sequence is CASSKARPGYEQYV. Here the CDR3 DNA reads TGTGCCAGCAGCAAAGCGCGTCCGGGTTACGAGCAGTACGTC.

This clonotype has ten or more counts. The chain is built from TRBV12-3 or TRBV12-4 and TRBJ1-1, with 8 bases matching TRBD1. The trim removed 8 bases at V and 8 bases at J, leaving 7 bases unmatched. The CDR3 totals 12 residues. The CDR3 is CASVLDRGEAFF. The CDR3 coding sequence is TGTGCCAGCGTTCTCGACAGGGGCGAAGCTTTCTTT.

This chain links TRBV5-1 with TRBJ2-5, with 12 bases aligning to TRBD2. Per the germline V gene, CDR1 is SGHRS and CDR2 is YFSETQ. V trimming: 4 bases; J trimming: 4 bases; junction bases outside the gene matches: 5. The CDR3 has 15 amino acids. This chain's CDR3 is CASSRLAGVGETQYF. CDR3 nucleotide sequence: TGCGCCAGCAGCAGACTAGCGGGAGTCGGAGAGACCCAGTACTTC.

In its sample, this clonotype was seen a few times. The CDR3: CASSLAPRGSTDTQYF. CDR3 sequence (DNA): TGCGCCAGCAGCCTAGCTCCGAGGGGGAGCACAGATACGCAGTATTTT. The chain recombines TRBV4-1 with TRBJ2-3, with D maybe TRBD1 (6 bases). This CDR3 spans 16 amino acids. The germline V gene has CDR1 MGHRA and CDR2 YSYEKL. V gave up 4 bases and J gave up 0 bases, with 14 bases separating them.

This clonotype was seen a handful of times. The CDR3 DNA follows: TGCAGCGCTCGGGGCAGTGGGATGAATGGCTACACCTTC. Its protein product is CSARGSGMNGYTF. The chain joins TRBV29-1 to TRBJ1-2; perhaps TRBD1 as D (5 bases). The CDR3 has 13 amino acids. From germline, CDR1 is SQVTM and CDR2 ANQGSEA. Trimming stripped 7 bases from V and 6 bases from J, with 18 bases between.

Only a few counts were recorded for this clonotype. This rearrangement joins TRBV29-1 to TRBJ2-3; 8 bases are shared with TRBD2. V was clipped by 7 bases and J by 4 bases; unmatched bases: 10. Germline assignment: CDR1 SQVTM and CDR2 ANQGSEA. The CDR3 length is 14 residues. The CDR3 DNA reads TGCAGCGCCTCCCGGACTAGCAACGCAGATACGCAGTATTTT. Protein sequence: CSASRTSNADTQYF.

This clonotype has just a few counts. The CDR3 spells CASSPNRVVPAKFF. DNA for the CDR3: TGTGCCAGCAGCCCAAACCGGGTCGTCCCGGCGAAGTTCTTC. This chain uses TRBV7-2 with TRBJ2-1; unclear D gene. The CDR3 loop spans 14 amino acids. Germline V gene data show CDR1 as SGHTA and CDR2 as FQGNSA. V lost 5 bases and J 14 bases, leaving 22 bases between the germline ends. The complete variable domain, with remaining parts taken from reference TRBV7-2 and TRBJ2-1, reads GAGVSQSPSNKVTEKGKDVELRCDPISGHTALYWYRQSLGQGLEFLIYFQGNSAPDKSGLPSDRFSAERTGGSVSTLTIQRTQQEDSAVYLCASSPNRVVPAKFFGPGTRLTVL.

The gene calls are TRBV28 and TRBJ2-4, with TRBD1 identical over 8 bases. CDR1 and CDR2 (germline): MDHEN, SYDVKM. The CDR3 spans 15 residues. J lost 6 bases, V lost 6 bases, and 10 bases had no gene match. As DNA, the CDR3 is TGTGCCAGCAGCCACAACTCAGGGGGCGGAAACATTCAGTACTTC. Its protein product is CASSHNSGGGNIQYF.

This clonotype was recorded only once. V is TRBV11-3 and J is TRBJ2-1; TRBD2 matches 7 bases. In germline, CDR1 is SGHNT, CDR2 YENEEA. V was pared by 1 base and J by 3 bases, with 15 bases of the junction left unmatched. This CDR3 is 19 amino acids long. CDR3 DNA: TGTGCCAGCAGCTTAGTACCTCCTATAAGCGGGAATTACTACAATGAGCAGTTCTTC. Translated: CASSLVPPISGNYYNEQFF.

This clonotype was seen more than once but under ten times. This sequence joins TRBV10-3 and TRBJ2-2; TRBD1 matches 9 bases. V dropped 6 bases and J dropped 1; count of bases not matched to a gene: 6. Germline V gene data show CDR1 as ENHRY and CDR2 as SYGVKD. The CDR3 consists of 16 residues. The CDR3 protein is CAIREQGARNTGELFF. CDR3 nucleotide sequence: TGTGCCATCAGGGAACAGGGGGCAAGGAACACCGGGGAGCTGTTTTTT.

The chain is built from TRBV4-1 and TRBJ1-2, with 8 positions matching TRBD1. The germline V gene has CDR1 MGHRA and CDR2 YSYEKL. The CDR3 is 14 residues long. After removal of 0 bases from V and 7 bases from J, the junction contained 4 bases not matched to a gene. In nucleotides, the CDR3 is TGCGCCAGCAGCCAAGAGGACAGGGCCAGTGGCTACACCTTC. This codes for CASSQEDRASGYTF.

This clonotype has only a few counts. The chain recombines TRBV27 with TRBJ1-6; 9 bases are a match to TRBD1. The germline CDR1 and CDR2 sequences are MNHEY and SMNVEV (reference sequence). V was clipped by 5 bases and J by 8 bases; unmatched bases: 7. The CDR3 contains 15 residues. The CDR3 protein is CASSPRDRVDSPLHF. The CDR3 bases are TGTGCCAGCAGTCCCCGGGACAGGGTAGATTCACCCCTCCACTTT.

In this sample, this clonotype turned up a few times. The chain couples TRBV20-1 to TRBJ1-6; no clear D. The CDR3 length is 15 residues. V was shortened by 2 bases and J by 9 bases, with 17 bases between the two germline ends. The V gene's germline CDR1 is DFQATT and CDR2 SNEGSKA (reference sequence). CDR3 in amino acids: CSARLPGPWSSPLHF. The CDR3 coding sequence is TGCAGTGCTAGATTACCCGGGCCTTGGAGTTCACCCCTCCACTTT.

This clonotype was seen a few times. The genes are TRBV5-1 and TRBJ2-2; D not certain. Germline V lookup: CDR1 SGHRS, CDR2 YFSETQ. The CDR3 is 15 residues long. V lost 0 bases and J 4 bases, leaving 10 bases between the germline ends. Here the CDR3 DNA reads TGCGCCAGCAGCTTGGCCCAGCGCCTCACCGGGGAGCTGTTTTTT. This codes for CASSLAQRLTGELFF.

A word on this clonotype: A much bigger clone sits one base away, suggesting this may be a read error. The chain is built from TRBV20-1 and TRBJ2-3; 8 bases fit TRBD2. CDR3 length equals 16 residues. Germline CDR1 is DFQATT and CDR2 is SNEGSKA (reference sequence). V was clipped by 3 bases and J by 4 bases; unmatched bases: 12. Here the CDR3 reads CSASPGLADEPDTQYF. CDR3 nucleotide sequence: TGCAGTGCTAGCCCCGGACTAGCCGACGAGCCAGATACGCAGTATTTT.

This clonotype was seen a few times. The chain is built from TRBV9 and TRBJ2-3, with 9 bases matching TRBD2. The CDR3 loop spans 17 amino acids. Trimming removed 0 bases from V and 1 base from J; junction bases left unmatched: 6. Germline loops: CDR1 SGDLS, CDR2 YYNGEE. As DNA, the CDR3 is TGTGCCAGCAGCGTAGTCCCTATAGCGGGAGGCACAGATACGCAGTATTTT. Protein sequence: CASSVVPIAGGTDTQYF.